This T cell receptor (beta chain) was documented in a study of control samples from healthy donors and cancer patients. The ends were cut back, 5 bases at V and 5 bases at J, with 6 bases in the middle. CDR3 length: 12 amino acids. Assay used: immunoSEQ multiplex PCR; TCRdb lists only in-frame clones, some missing. The sample lists around 180,000 clones; 70% to 90% were seen once. This clonotype was obtained from a woman aged 25 to 45 in good health. This chain connects TRBV12-3 or TRBV12-4 to TRBJ2-2; D is ambiguous. Sequenced sample: blood. CDR3 in amino acids: CASSPGTGELFF. CDR3 in DNA: TGTGCCAGCAGTCCCGGGACCGGGGAGCTGTTTTTT.